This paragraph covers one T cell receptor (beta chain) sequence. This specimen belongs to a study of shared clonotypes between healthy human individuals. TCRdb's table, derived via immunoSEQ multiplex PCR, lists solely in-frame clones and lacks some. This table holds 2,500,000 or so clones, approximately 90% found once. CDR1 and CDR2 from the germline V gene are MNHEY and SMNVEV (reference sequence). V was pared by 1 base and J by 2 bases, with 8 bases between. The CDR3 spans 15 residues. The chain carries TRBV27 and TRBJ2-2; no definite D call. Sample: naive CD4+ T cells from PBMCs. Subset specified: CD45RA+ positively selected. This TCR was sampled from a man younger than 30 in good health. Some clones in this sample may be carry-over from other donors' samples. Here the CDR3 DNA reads TGTGCCAGCAGTTTATGGGTTCCCAACACCGGGGAGCTGTTTTTT. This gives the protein CASSLWVPNTGELFF.